A single T cell receptor (beta chain) is shown here with its context. The antigen remains undetermined. The table came from immunoSEQ multiplex PCR; TCRdb's copy has only in-frame clones and leaves some out. The repertoire holds around 990,000 clones, with approximately 80% as singletons. Per germline, CDR1 SEHNR and CDR2 FQNEAQ (reference sequence). The trim removed 0 bases at V and 2 bases at J, leaving 3 bases unmatched. This CDR3 is 15 amino acids long. The entry originates in a study of shared clonotypes between healthy human individuals. Study-level results: With few donors, the genetic and exposure-history diversity represented was limited.

This clonotype was sampled from a man in his late teens or twenties in good health. Some clones in this sample may be carry-over from other donors' samples. Sequenced sample: memory CD4+ T cells from PBMCs. Documented subset: CD45RA-negative fraction. The chain combines TRBV7-9 with TRBJ2-7, with 8 bases that match TRBD2. Here the CDR3 reads CASSLAREGTYEQYF. The CDR3 DNA is TGTGCCAGCAGCTTAGCCCGGGAGGGCACCTACGAGCAGTACTTC.